Below, one T cell receptor (beta chain) is given with its context. The data derive from a study of blood T cell repertoires in COVID-19. Study background: T cells, B-cell-depleted T cells, or PBMCs provided the cDNA or gDNA that served as material.

Trimming pared 0 bases from V and 15 bases from J, leaving 12 bases between. The CDR3 extends over 12 amino acids. Per the germline V gene, CDR1 is SNHLY and CDR2 is FYNNEI. Authors' processing steps: Amplification of reference gene primers was used by the study to estimate nucleated cell counts. Here immunoSEQ multiplex PCR was the method, and the copy in TCRdb shows in-frame clones only, minus some. V, J and clone size derive from that table, while D and trimming were established from the DNA sequence. Here the sample spans some 150,000 clones, approximately 90% being singletons. The chain has TRBV2 and TRBJ1-3; D is perhaps TRBD1 (5 bases). The receptor was isolated from an elderly woman with acute or convalescent COVID-19. Sequenced material: peripheral blood. The CDR3 DNA reads TGTGCCAGCAGTGAAGCGGGGGGAAGGGGATATTTT. Protein: CASSEAGGRGYF.